Below are 25 T cell receptor beta chains sequenced from a single sample in a study of blood T cell repertoires in COVID-19. TCRdb keeps only in-frame clones here, not all; method: immunoSEQ multiplex PCR. In the table there are hundreds of thousands of clones, roughly 80% of which are singletons. Sequencing input: PBMCs or T cells enriched from blood (not recorded which). The source of these receptors is a middle-aged man who had been exposed to COVID-19.

The chain joins TRBV3-1 (or the pseudogene TRBV3-2) to TRBJ1-2; TRBD1 matches 7 bases. V lost 0 bases to trimming and J lost 6 bases; unmatched junction nucleotides: 7. Germline CDR1 is LGHDT and CDR2 is YNNKEL (reference sequence). The length of the CDR3 is 15 residues. The CDR3 DNA is TGTGCCAGCAGCCAAGAACGATTACAGGGGCATGGCTACACCTTC. Amino acid sequence: CASSQERLQGHGYTF.

CDR3 sequence (DNA): TGTGCCACCAGAGATGGACTAGCGGGTACCGGGGAGCTGTTTTTT. Translation: CATRDGLAGTGELFF. The chain recombines TRBV24-1 with TRBJ2-2, with 11 bases fitting TRBD2. From germline, CDR1 is KGHDR and CDR2 SFDVKD. The J segment lost 5 bases and the V segment lost 7 bases, leaving 5 bases of the junction unmatched. The CDR3 contains 15 residues.

J is TRBJ2-1 and V is TRBV15; 8 bases line up with TRBD2. Losses at the gene ends were 3 bases for V and 3 bases for J; bases not matched to a gene: 16. Looked up from germline, CDR1 is LNHNV and CDR2 is YYDKDF (reference sequence). This CDR3 has 19 amino acids. The CDR3: CATSSPPEITSGHYNEQFF. DNA for the CDR3: TGTGCCACCAGCAGCCCCCCGGAAATTACTAGCGGCCACTACAATGAGCAGTTCTTC.

J is TRBJ2-4 and V is TRBV5-6; 12 nucleotides match TRBD2. Germline assignment: CDR1 SGHDT and CDR2 YYEEEE. The CDR3 is made up of 16 amino acids. V shed 2 bases, J shed 4 bases, and the junction held 4 bases outside the gene matches. The CDR3 bases are TGTGCCAGCAGCTTCGGACTAGCGGGATGGAAAAACATTCAGTACTTC. Amino acid sequence: CASSFGLAGWKNIQYF.

This chain links TRBV3-1 (or the pseudogene TRBV3-2) with TRBJ2-7, with a weak D call TRBD2 (6 bases). The CDR3 consists of 15 residues. Germline CDR1 and CDR2: LGHDT and YNNKEL (reference sequence). V was trimmed by 5 bases and J by 0 bases, leaving 14 bases between them. The DNA for the CDR3 is TGTGCCAGCAGCGCCGGGACTTTCAGCTCCTACGAGCAGTACTTC. Translated, it gives CASSAGTFSSYEQYF.

This clone was counted between two and nine times. J is TRBJ2-6 and V is TRBV7-2; D gene unclear. This CDR3 spans 17 amino acids. The germline gives CDR1 SGHTA, CDR2 FQGNSA. V was cut by 2 bases and J by 0 bases, with 11 bases left in between. This CDR3 reads CASSLFMSRSGANVLTF. The CDR3 coding sequence is TGTGCCAGCAGCTTATTTATGTCGCGCTCTGGGGCCAACGTCCTGACTTTC. The entire variable domain, with the rest obtained from reference TRBV7-2 and TRBJ2-6, is as follows: GAGVSQSPSNKVTEKGKDVELRCDPISGHTALYWYRQSLGQGLEFLIYFQGNSAPDKSGLPSDRFSAERTGGSVSTLTIQRTQQEDSAVYLCASSLFMSRSGANVLTFGAGSRLTVL.

The chain carries TRBV11-3 and TRBJ1-3; D not certain. This CDR3 comprises 13 residues. The V and J ends lost 5 bases and 0 bases respectively, with 5 bases between them. Per the germline V gene, CDR1 is SGHNT and CDR2 is YENEEA. DNA of the CDR3: TGTGCCAGCAGCGCGGGCTCTGGAAACACCATATATTTT. This gives the protein CASSAGSGNTIYF.

The rearrangement links TRBV25-1 to TRBJ1-2; TRBD1 is a possible D gene (6 bases). Germline loops: CDR1 MGHDK, CDR2 SYGVNS. V was pared by 5 bases and J by 10 bases, with 20 bases between. This CDR3 region has 14 residues. The CDR3 is CASSHSGTPGFYTF. Written as DNA, the CDR3 is TGTGCCAGCAGTCATTCCGGGACACCGGGCTTCTACACCTTC.

This clone was observed a handful of times. This rearrangement joins TRBV6-5 to TRBJ1-5; maybe TRBD1 (6 bases). The CDR3 totals 15 residues. The germline V and J ends were trimmed by 5 bases and 7 bases, with 18 bases remaining between them. CDR1 is MNHEY, CDR2 SVGAGI, per germline. The CDR3 sequence is CASSPRWQGKQPQHF. In DNA, the CDR3 is TGTGCCAGCAGTCCCCGGTGGCAGGGGAAGCAGCCCCAGCATTTT.

The CDR3 region has the DNA TGTGCCAGCAGCGACAGGGACGTTAAAGGCTACACCTTC. Translating gives CASSDRDVKGYTF. V is TRBV11-2 and J is TRBJ1-2, with 7 bases lining up with TRBD1. The trim removed 5 bases at V and 8 bases at J, leaving 8 bases unmatched. This CDR3 comprises 13 residues. Germline values: CDR1 SGHAT, CDR2 FQNNGV.

The chain links TRBV29-1 to TRBJ2-2; a weak D match, TRBD1 (6 bases). The CDR3 consists of 19 residues. V was trimmed by 1 base and J by 0 bases, leaving 21 bases between them. From germline, CDR1 is SQVTM and CDR2 ANQGSEA. The chain's CDR3 is CSVEAAKARGRSNTGELFF. The CDR3 DNA reads TGCAGCGTTGAAGCGGCGAAAGCCAGGGGCCGTTCGAACACCGGGGAGCTGTTTTTT.

V gene TRBV3-1 (or the pseudogene TRBV3-2) combines with J gene TRBJ1-1; possibly TRBD1 for D (5 bases). The CDR3 sequence is 12 residues long. Per germline, CDR1 LGHDT and CDR2 YNNKEL (reference sequence). V was pared by 10 bases and J by 1 base, with 10 bases between. This CDR3 is CATGHSNTEAFF. As DNA, the CDR3 is TGTGCCACCGGACACTCGAACACTGAAGCTTTCTTT.

J is TRBJ2-7 and V is TRBV29-1, with TRBD2 identical over 10 bases. With V trimmed by 4 bases and J by 4 bases, 4 bases remained unmatched. CDR1 and CDR2 (germline): SQVTM, ANQGSEA. This CDR3 is 13 amino acids long. The CDR3 coding sequence is TGCAGCGTTGGGCCTAGCGGGAGTTACGAGCAGTACTTC. This gives the protein CSVGPSGSYEQYF.

The table lists this clone with a count of one. The chain couples TRBV7-8 to TRBJ1-3, with TRBD1 identical over 7 bases. The trim removed 2 bases at V and 4 bases at J, leaving 5 bases unmatched. This CDR3 region has 15 residues. From germline, CDR1 is SGHVS and CDR2 FQNEAQ. This CDR3 reads CASSLRGQLGNTIYF. The CDR3 DNA sequence: TGTGCCAGCAGCTTAAGGGGACAGCTGGGAAACACCATATATTTT.

This chain links TRBV6-5 with TRBJ2-1; 7 bases fit TRBD2. The V gene's germline CDR1 is MNHEY and CDR2 SVGAGI. CDR3 length equals 12 residues. The trim removed 9 bases at V and 9 bases at J, leaving 8 bases unmatched. CDR3 protein: CASWGGLSEQFF. In nucleotides, the CDR3 is TGTGCCAGTTGGGGGGGGTTGTCTGAGCAGTTCTTC.

V gene TRBV30 combines with J gene TRBJ1-2; possible D gene TRBD1, 5 bases. Trimming took 5 bases from V and 3 from J, leaving 19 bases between them. CDR1 and CDR2 from the germline V gene are GTSNPN and SVGIG (reference sequence). The length of the CDR3 is 15 residues. The CDR3 nucleotides read TGTGCCTGGTTTGGTGGGGCATTGGTGGACTATGGCTACACCTTC. It encodes CAWFGGALVDYGYTF.

J is TRBJ1-5 and V is TRBV28, with 7 nucleotides matching TRBD1. The CDR3 is 16 amino acids. With 5 bases clipped from V and 4 bases from J, the junction kept 11 bases outside the gene matches. CDR1 and CDR2 (germline): MDHEN, SYDVKM. The CDR3 spells CASSLRTGTVNQPQHF. DNA of the CDR3: TGTGCCAGCAGTCTCAGAACCGGGACAGTGAATCAGCCCCAGCATTTT.

The chain has TRBV5-1 and TRBJ1-1; D gene ambiguous. The V end lost 2 bases, the J end lost 6 bases, and 14 bases lay between the germline ends. CDR1 and CDR2 from the germline V gene are SGHRS and YFSETQ. The CDR3 totals 14 residues. The CDR3 sequence: CASSFSPSQAEAFF. In DNA, the CDR3 is TGCGCCAGCAGCTTCTCCCCCAGCCAGGCTGAAGCTTTCTTT.

This clone has a handful of counts. The J gene is TRBJ2-7, the V gene TRBV7-8, with 10 bases fitting TRBD2. Germline-derived CDR1 and CDR2 are SGHVS and FQNEAQ. The CDR3 spans 16 residues. With V trimmed by 3 bases and J by 1 base, 6 bases remained unmatched. The DNA of the CDR3 is TGTGCCAGCAGCTTTATGGGACTAGCGACTTCCTACGAGCAGTACTTC. This gives the protein CASSFMGLATSYEQYF.

The chain employs TRBV28 and TRBJ2-3; D uncertain. V lost 7 bases and J 4 bases, leaving 18 bases between the germline ends. The CDR3 has 15 amino acids. CDR1 is MDHEN and CDR2 is SYDVKM in the germline V gene. CDR3 sequence: CASTPPSGSADTQYF. DNA for the CDR3: TGTGCCAGCACCCCGCCCTCAGGTTCCGCAGATACGCAGTATTTT.

The chain is built from TRBV5-1 and TRBJ2-5, with a weak D call TRBD2 (5 bases). The CDR3 is made up of 13 amino acids. V dropped 0 bases and J dropped 7 bases, with 10 bases sitting between them. CDR1 SGHRS and CDR2 YFSETQ come from the germline V gene. The chain's CDR3 is CASSLEIEGTQYF. The DNA of the CDR3 is TGCGCCAGCAGCTTGGAAATTGAGGGGACCCAGTACTTC.

This chain links TRBV3-1 (or the pseudogene TRBV3-2) with TRBJ2-3, with 7 positions matching TRBD2. From germline, CDR1 is LGHDT and CDR2 YNNKEL (reference sequence). The CDR3 has 14 amino acids. Trimming cost V 6 bases and J 2 bases; bases outside gene matches: 5. CDR3 sequence: CASRTSGITDTQYF. In DNA, the CDR3 is TGTGCCAGCAGAACGAGCGGGATCACAGATACGCAGTATTTT.

The rearrangement joins TRBV7-3 to TRBJ2-2; a weak D match, TRBD1 (6 bases). Trimming removed 8 bases from V and 0 bases from J, with 10 bases in between. This CDR3 has 14 residues. CDR1 and CDR2 from the germline V gene are SGHTA and FQGTGA. The CDR3 sequence is CASRNRANTGELFF. The CDR3 nucleotides read TGTGCCAGCCGGAACAGGGCGAACACCGGGGAGCTGTTTTTT.

This clone has only a few counts. The chain couples TRBV5-8 to TRBJ2-5, with D tentatively TRBD2 (5 bases). This CDR3 spans 14 amino acids. Between the trimmed V and J ends, which lost 5 bases and 4 bases, there was a span of 15 bases. Germline V lookup: CDR1 SGHTS, CDR2 YDEGEE. The CDR3 sequence is CASSRGLELETQYF. In nucleotides, the CDR3 is TGTGCCAGCAGTAGAGGGTTGGAGCTAGAGACCCAGTACTTC.

The rearrangement links TRBV6-5 to TRBJ1-1; D may be TRBD1 (5 bases). This CDR3 comprises 14 residues. Per the germline V gene, CDR1 is MNHEY and CDR2 is SVGAGI. V gave up 2 bases and J gave up 5 bases, with 12 bases separating them. The CDR3, as DNA: TGTGCCAGCAGTTACCCCGGTAGGGGAACTGAAGCTTTCTTT. Translating it yields CASSYPGRGTEAFF.